This passage covers 20 T cell receptor beta chains from one sample sequenced in a study of CD8 T cells in Susac syndrome (dated by TCRdb to between 2019 and 2020). Receptor libraries were prepared by the immunoSEQ multiplex PCR assay. RNA was extracted with the RNeasy kit and roughly 0.45 to 1 ug was reverse transcribed using random hexamers. The public reads were run again by TCRdb, first through fastp at Q25 and then through MiXCR, and only productive beta chains were kept. For every CDR3 protein sequence, its rows merge into one entry that carries the most common genes and DNA. Here the sample has roughly 120,000 distinct CDR3 sequences; around 94% occur a single time. Roughly 0.13% of the sample goes to the ten largest clones. Input material: CD4+ T cells from PBMCs. Receptors were obtained from a human donor with multiple sclerosis.

The chain is built from TRBV20-1 and TRBJ1-6; 8 bases align to TRBD1. Germline CDR1 is DFQATT and CDR2 is SNEGSKA (reference sequence). V dropped 6 bases and J dropped 7; count of bases not matched to a gene: 11. This CDR3 is 15 amino acids long. The CDR3 sequence: CSALLGQGGNSPLHF. The CDR3 bases are TGCAGTGCCCTACTCGGACAGGGTGGAAATTCACCCCTCCACTTT.

The chain carries TRBV20-1 and TRBJ2-5; tentatively, D is TRBD1 or TRBD2 (5 bases each). Trimming stripped 6 bases from V and 2 bases from J, with 10 bases between. The length of the CDR3 is 12 residues. Germline assignment: CDR1 DFQATT and CDR2 SNEGSKA (reference sequence). CDR3: CSAGTGQETQYF. The CDR3 DNA follows: TGCAGTGCCGGGACGGGGCAAGAGACCCAGTACTTC.

V is TRBV29-1 and J is TRBJ2-3; TRBD1 or TRBD2 may be the D gene (5 bases each). Per germline, CDR1 SQVTM and CDR2 ANQGSEA. V was cut by 6 bases and J by 7 bases, with 17 bases left in between. This CDR3 has 13 residues. The CDR3 sequence is CSVLPSEGNTQYF. The CDR3, as DNA: TGCAGCGTACTACCGTCCGAGGGGAATACGCAGTATTTT.

The rearrangement links TRBV19 to TRBJ2-3, with a possible D match to TRBD2 (7 bases). The CDR3 sequence is 13 residues long. Trimming pared 8 bases from V and 12 bases from J, leaving 21 bases between. Per the germline V gene, CDR1 is LNHDA and CDR2 is SQIVND (reference sequence). DNA of the CDR3: TGTGCCAGTCGCCTCCAGGTGGGGGGGGCCCAGTATTTT. Encoded protein: CASRLQVGGAQYF.

In this sample, this clonotype turned up once. This sequence joins TRBV11-2 and TRBJ2-6; D gene uncertain. Looked up from germline, CDR1 is SGHAT and CDR2 is FQNNGV. The germline V and J ends were trimmed by 5 bases and 2 bases, with 7 bases remaining between them. The CDR3 sequence is 14 residues long. The CDR3 nucleotides read TGTGCCAGCAGCGGAGACCCTGGGGCCAACGTCCTGACTTTC. Translated, it gives CASSGDPGANVLTF.

The chain joins TRBV10-3 to TRBJ2-2, with D perhaps TRBD1 (5 bases). The CDR3 totals 13 residues. Looked up from germline, CDR1 is ENHRY and CDR2 is SYGVKD. V was trimmed by 3 bases and J by 7 bases, leaving 9 bases between them. Here the CDR3 reads CAISDRVSGELFF. Here the CDR3 DNA reads TGTGCCATCAGTGACAGGGTGAGCGGGGAGCTGTTTTTT.

The rearrangement links TRBV30 to TRBJ2-3; D not resolved. V gave up 3 bases and J gave up 3 bases, with 10 bases separating them. The CDR3 loop spans 13 amino acids. Germline V gene sequence: CDR1 GTSNPN, CDR2 SVGIG (reference sequence). In DNA form, the CDR3 reads TGTGCCTGGAGCGGCGCAACAACAGATACGCAGTATTTT. Translated: CAWSGATTDTQYF.

The chain employs TRBV5-4 and TRBJ2-7; the D is unclear. CDR1 and CDR2 (germline): SGHNT, YYREEE (reference sequence). The CDR3 sequence is 13 residues long. V was clipped by 2 bases and J by 6 bases, with 12 bases between them. CDR3: CASSLQTPFEQYF. Here the CDR3 DNA reads TGTGCCAGCAGCTTACAGACCCCCTTCGAGCAGTACTTC.

V is TRBV19 and J is TRBJ1-5; 9 positions match TRBD1. The CDR3 is made up of 15 amino acids. Germline V gives CDR1 LNHDA, CDR2 SQIVND (reference sequence). The J segment lost 4 bases and the V segment lost 7 bases, leaving 8 bases of the junction unmatched. CDR3 coding DNA: TGTGCCAGTATTAATCCGGGACAGGGAAATCAGCCCCAGCATTTT. Residues: CASINPGQGNQPQHF.

The chain employs TRBV7-9 and TRBJ2-7; D unclear. Germline CDR1 SEHNR, CDR2 FQNEAQ (reference sequence). Deletions cut 5 bases from V and 6 bases from J, with 11 bases between. The CDR3 contains 12 residues. The CDR3: CASSRGEGEQYF. CDR3 sequence (DNA): TGTGCCAGCAGCCGAGGAGAAGGCGAGCAGTACTTC.

V is TRBV19 and J is TRBJ2-2; possibly TRBD1 for D (5 bases). V lost 5 bases and J 6 bases, leaving 13 bases between the germline ends. Germline CDR1 LNHDA, CDR2 SQIVND (reference sequence). CDR3 length: 14 residues. CDR3 loop: CASSVTANAGELFF. The CDR3 DNA follows: TGTGCCAGTAGTGTGACAGCAAACGCCGGGGAGCTGTTTTTT. Drawing the rest from reference TRBV19 and TRBJ2-2, the complete variable domain is DGGITQSPKYLFRKEGQNVTLSCEQNLNHDAMYWYRQDPGQGLRLIYYSQIVNDFQKGDIAEGYSVSREKKESFPLTVTSAQKNPTAFYLCASSVTANAGELFFGEGSRLTVL.

The genes are TRBV20-1 and TRBJ2-6; tentative D call: TRBD2 (5 bases). Germline values: CDR1 DFQATT, CDR2 SNEGSKA (reference sequence). This CDR3 is built from 13 residues. The germline V and J ends were trimmed by 5 bases and 4 bases, with 9 bases remaining between them. CDR3 residues: CSAEGLGANVLTF. The CDR3 DNA sequence: TGCAGTGCTGAGGGCCTGGGGGCCAACGTCCTGACTTTC.

This chain joins TRBV12-3 or TRBV12-4 and TRBJ1-5; no firm D call. With 6 bases removed from V and 6 bases from J, the gap between germline ends came to 12 bases. This CDR3 contains 13 residues. CDR3 region: CASRYSQAQPQHF. The CDR3 DNA is TGTGCCAGCAGGTACTCCCAGGCTCAGCCCCAGCATTTT.

The chain recombines TRBV30 with TRBJ1-1, with D hard to call. Trimming stripped 2 bases from V and 1 base from J, with 11 bases between. Germline CDR1 is GTSNPN and CDR2 is SVGIG (reference sequence). The CDR3 sequence is 14 residues long. This CDR3 is CAWSPRTENTEAFF. The CDR3 DNA reads as TGTGCCTGGAGTCCCCGGACGGAGAACACTGAAGCTTTCTTT.

The chain employs TRBV10-3 and TRBJ2-3; D remains unclear. This CDR3 comprises 13 residues. Germline-derived CDR1 and CDR2 are ENHRY and SYGVKD. Trimming took off 2 bases at V and 3 bases at J, with 6 bases between the two ends. The CDR3 sequence is CAISEIRTDTQYF. The CDR3 DNA reads as TGTGCCATCAGTGAGATCCGGACAGATACGCAGTATTTT.

This chain joins TRBV6-5 and TRBJ1-5; D not certain. This CDR3 comprises 13 residues. Trimming took 2 bases from V and 1 from J, leaving 3 bases between them. Germline V gives CDR1 MNHEY, CDR2 SVGAGI. In nucleotides, the CDR3 is TGTGCCAGCAGTTACATGAGCAATCAGCCCCAGCATTTT. Amino acid sequence: CASSYMSNQPQHF.

J is TRBJ2-2 and V is TRBV25-1; the D gene is possibly TRBD1 (6 bases). This CDR3 comprises 15 residues. Trimming took off 6 bases at V and 3 bases at J, with 14 bases between the two ends. Germline V lookup: CDR1 MGHDK, CDR2 SYGVNS. The CDR3 coding sequence is TGTGCCAGCAGAAGTAAGGACAGAGACACCGGGGAGCTGTTTTTT. Amino acid sequence: CASRSKDRDTGELFF.

The V and J genes are TRBV20-1 and TRBJ2-7, with 10 nucleotides matching TRBD2. With 5 bases clipped from V and 4 bases from J, the junction kept 5 bases outside the gene matches. The CDR3 is made up of 13 amino acids. Germline-derived CDR1 and CDR2 are DFQATT and SNEGSKA (reference sequence). The CDR3 coding sequence is TGCAGTGCTCCAGCGGGGGGGCCGTACGAGCAGTACTTC. Encoded protein: CSAPAGGPYEQYF.

The chain combines TRBV15 with TRBJ2-5; no reliable D call. The CDR3 runs to 12 residues. V was clipped by 2 bases and J by 3 bases, with 4 bases between them. Germline-derived CDR1 and CDR2 are LNHNV and YYDKDF (reference sequence). CDR3 residues: CATSRSEETQYF. The CDR3 nucleotides are TGTGCCACCAGCAGATCAGAAGAGACCCAGTACTTC.

The rearrangement links TRBV28 to TRBJ1-2; TRBD1 matches 7 bases. V was clipped by 3 bases and J by 4 bases; unmatched bases: 2. CDR3 length equals 13 residues. CDR1 and CDR2 (germline): MDHEN, SYDVKM. CDR3 in DNA: TGTGCCAGCAGTTTGTCAGGGGGCTATGGCTACACCTTC. Its protein product is CASSLSGGYGYTF.